This entry features one T cell receptor (beta chain) sequence. This clone has a handful of counts. Its antigen target is currently unknown. One base away there is no much larger clone; base qualities are not given. The CDR3 measures 14 amino acids from cysteine to phenylalanine. Just the 42-base CDR3 DNA is kept, in frame starting at base 1. From the germline V gene (reference sequence), CDR1 is SEHNR and CDR2 is FQNEAQ. V is shortened by 2 bases, J by 8 bases, and the region joining them spans 15 bases. TCR beta libraries were generated from genomic DNA with the immunoSEQ kit, following the manufacturer's recommendations. For library preparation, a first multiplex PCR was performed with proprietary primers, followed by a second PCR in which unique barcodes were added, and bead cleanups were performed after each round. A kit-provided positive control reaction and a negative control reaction were included in every sample batch. The final libraries underwent checking on an Agilent 4200 TapeStation D1000 ScreenTape, volumetric pooling, and quantification by qPCR. Sequencing was performed on an Illumina NextSeq500 using a MidOutput 150-cycle cartridge, with 156 Read1 cycles, 15 Index1 cycles, and the kit custom primers. The pooled library was loaded at approximately 1 pM, with a 20% PhiX control spiked in. As for the authors' bioinformatics: Vendor-processed data were analyzed in R, with a clonotype defined as all T cells sharing the same CDR3 nucleotide sequence. In the clone abundance analyses, frequencies in each sample were normalized to that sample's 10,000 most abundant clones. Before analysis, public T cell clones were removed, and these numbered fewer than six per sample on average. Tumor-enriched and baseline blood-enriched clonotypes were defined by at least a 32-fold difference in abundance between compartments. A beta-binomial differential abundance model was used to identify clonotypes that were expanded or contracted between blood time points. The Baroni-Urbani and Buser coefficient was used to measure tumor-blood repertoire similarity, and groups were compared with two-tailed Wilcoxon tests in R. Sourced from immuneACCESS, this table was stored by TCRdb with only in-frame sequences that have V and J called. A share of the clones is absent; for the studies checked, an unresolved V gene accounts for under half, and the remainder has no known explanation. From that table come the V and J calls and clone size; the DNA was used to work out D and trimming. The sample table lists tens of thousands of clones, 80% to 90% of them with a count of one. More than 5.5% of the sample rests with the top ten.

The time point label on this specimen signifies: blood 4 weeks post-SBRT, at nephrectomy. The sample's treatment or condition label is to be understood as: 15 Gy SBRT to primary tumor, nephrectomy 4 weeks later. The samples were obtained from a clinical trial, where primary renal cell carcinomas were treated with 15 Gy stereotactic body radiation therapy and then removed by nephrectomy 4 weeks afterward. To follow tumor-enriched clonotypes, serial peripheral blood was collected from radiation-treated patients at baseline and at 2 weeks and 4 weeks after SBRT. All patients had renal cell carcinoma with clear cell pathology. Genomic DNA for TCR sequencing was prepared using the QIAamp DNA Blood Mini Kit (Qiagen). Only samples passing all quality control checks were included in the analyses. The data are from a study of radiation and T cells in renal cell carcinoma (dated by TCRdb to 2018 to 2020). Describing the broader study: In total, 50 to 55 samples underwent TCR beta sequencing: about 25 tumors plus 27 peripheral blood samples. The last blood draw happened 4 weeks after radiation, timed to coincide with nephrectomy. A total of about 4 million unique CDR3 nucleotide sequences, encoding around 2.7 million unique CDR3 amino acid sequences, were found across all 55 or so samples.

Overall study results and their limits: The single-armed trial design could not address effects of radiation dose or scheduling on the TCR repertoire. Because pretreatment tumor biopsies were not available, the study could not determine whether clonotypes were already present within the tumor at baseline. Tracking of blood repertoire dynamics stopped at roughly 29 days after treatment, with no follow-up past that point. An increase in top tumor clonotypes in blood was observed from baseline to 2 weeks post-radiation, followed by contraction by 4 weeks, which was taken to suggest transient expansion of tumor-resident clones.

This sequence was found in a woman between 65 and 79 years old with renal cell carcinoma. Here the sequenced sample was blood, taken from a patient whose treatment included radiotherapy and nephrectomy. Recombination joined TRBV7-9 with TRBJ1-1; the D segment cannot be called with confidence. The sequence in DNA is TGTGCCAGCAGCTTATCGGGCGATCCGGTCGAAGCTTTCTTT. This sequence encodes CASSLSGDPVEAFF.